This paragraph covers one TCR beta chain sequence. This clonotype was found a few times. Its antigen has not been determined. It has no much larger one-base neighbor in the sample; base qualities were not kept. This specimen belongs to a study of T cell repertoires in cytomegalovirus infection (dated by TCRdb to the late 2010s). At the level of the whole study: Because public TCR beta signatures pointed to carriage of CMV infection together with the matching HLA type, the HLA type of each donor mattered for the analysis. Overall study outcomes, separate from this receptor: The ex vivo response was dominated by HLA-C-restricted CMV-specific TCR beta clonotypes, which also provided the single most frequent clonotype in two of eight donors. In both this cohort and an independent cohort of over 350 donors, the cumulative frequency of public TCR beta family members distinguished carriers of CMV infection plus the relevant HLA type.

These reads were obtained on an Illumina HiSeq 1500. TCRdb trimmed public reads at Q25 via fastp, called clones via MiXCR and kept in-frame beta chains. Rows with a matching CDR3 protein are joined into one entry that keeps the most common DNA and genes. The sample table shows fewer than 200,000 distinct CDR3 sequences, and 9.5% are seen once. The ten biggest clones cover about 4.2% of the sample. The CDR3 covers 16 residues, taking in both the cysteine and the phenylalanine. Only CDR3 DNA is held: 48 bases, read in frame from base 1. V gives up 5 bases and J gives up 1 base, and the segment between their germline ends measures 14 bases. The germline V gene encodes CDR1 MNHEY and CDR2 SVGEGT.

Here the chain combines TRBV6-2 or TRBV6-3 and TRBJ2-2; TRBD1 is a weak D gene call, 5 bases matching. Input material: PBMCs. The TCR originated in a human donor in good health (CMV status not recorded). Some clones in this sample may be carry-over from other donors' samples. The encoded CDR3 is CASSRTRGQNTGELFF. The nucleotides read TGTGCCAGCAGTAGGACCCGCGGACAGAACACCGGGGAGCTGTTTTTT.